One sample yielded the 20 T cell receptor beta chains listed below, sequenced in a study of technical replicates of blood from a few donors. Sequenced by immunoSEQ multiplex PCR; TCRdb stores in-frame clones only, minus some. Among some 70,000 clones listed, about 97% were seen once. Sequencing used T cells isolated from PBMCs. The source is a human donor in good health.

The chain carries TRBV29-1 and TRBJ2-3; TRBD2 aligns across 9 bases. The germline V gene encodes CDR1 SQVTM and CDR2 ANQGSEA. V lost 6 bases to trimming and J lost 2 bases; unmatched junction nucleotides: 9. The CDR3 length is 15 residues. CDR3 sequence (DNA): TGCAGCGTCCAAAGGACTAGCGCAAACACAGATACGCAGTATTTT. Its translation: CSVQRTSANTDTQYF.

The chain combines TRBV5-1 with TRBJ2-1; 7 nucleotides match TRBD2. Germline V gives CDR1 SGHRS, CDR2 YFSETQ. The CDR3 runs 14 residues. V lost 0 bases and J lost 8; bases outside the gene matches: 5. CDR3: CASSLGREIDEQFF. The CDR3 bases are TGCGCCAGCAGCTTGGGGCGGGAGATCGATGAGCAGTTCTTC. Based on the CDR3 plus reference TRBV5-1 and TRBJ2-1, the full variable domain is KAGVTQTPRYLIKTRGQQVTLSCSPISGHRSVSWYQQTPGQGLQFLFEYFSETQRNKGNFPGRFSGRQFSNSRSEMNVSTLELGDSALYLCASSLGREIDEQFFGPGTRLTVL.

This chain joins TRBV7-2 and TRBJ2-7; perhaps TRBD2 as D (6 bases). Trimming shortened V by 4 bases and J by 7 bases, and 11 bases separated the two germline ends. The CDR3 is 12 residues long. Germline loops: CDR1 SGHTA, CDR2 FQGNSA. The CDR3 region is CASSWDFGEQYF. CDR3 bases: TGTGCCAGCAGCTGGGACTTCGGGGAGCAGTACTTC.

CDR3 DNA: TGTGCCAGCACCCTGCTAGGACTAGCGGGGGGGGAGCAGTTCTTC. This sequence encodes CASTLLGLAGGEQFF. This sequence joins TRBV7-9 and TRBJ2-1, with TRBD2 matching 15 bases. This CDR3 is 15 amino acids long. V dropped 7 bases and J dropped 10; count of bases not matched to a gene: 8. Germline V lookup: CDR1 SEHNR, CDR2 FQNEAQ (reference sequence).

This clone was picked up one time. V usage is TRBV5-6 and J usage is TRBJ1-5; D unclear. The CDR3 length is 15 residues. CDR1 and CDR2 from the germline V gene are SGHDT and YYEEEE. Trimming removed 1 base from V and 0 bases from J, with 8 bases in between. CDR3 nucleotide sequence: TGTGCCAGCAGCTTGCGGAGTATTAGCAATCAGCCCCAGCATTTT. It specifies CASSLRSISNQPQHF. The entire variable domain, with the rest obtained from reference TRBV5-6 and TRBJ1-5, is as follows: DAGVTQSPTHLIKTRGQQVTLRCSPKSGHDTVSWYQQALGQGPQFIFQYYEEEERQRGNFPDRFSGHQFPNYSSELNVNALLLGDSALYLCASSLRSISNQPQHFGDGTRLSIL.

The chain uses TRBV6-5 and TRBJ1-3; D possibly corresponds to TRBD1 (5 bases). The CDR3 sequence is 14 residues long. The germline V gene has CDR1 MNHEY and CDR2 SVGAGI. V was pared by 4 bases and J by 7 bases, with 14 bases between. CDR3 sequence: CASSWAREGNTIYF. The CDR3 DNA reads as TGTGCCAGCAGTTGGGCCAGGGAGGGGAACACCATATATTTT.

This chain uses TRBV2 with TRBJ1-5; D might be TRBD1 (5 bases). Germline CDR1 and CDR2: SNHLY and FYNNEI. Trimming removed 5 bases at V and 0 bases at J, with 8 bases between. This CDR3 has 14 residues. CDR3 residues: CASSRQYSNQPQHF. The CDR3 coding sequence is TGTGCCAGCAGTCGACAGTATAGCAATCAGCCCCAGCATTTT.

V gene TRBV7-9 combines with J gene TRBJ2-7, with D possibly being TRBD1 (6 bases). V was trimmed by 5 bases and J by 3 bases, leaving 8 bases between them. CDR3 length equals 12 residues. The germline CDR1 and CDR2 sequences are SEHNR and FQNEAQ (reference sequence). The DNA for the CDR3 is TGTGCCAGCAGCCAGGGGATCTACGAGCAGTACTTC. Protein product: CASSQGIYEQYF.

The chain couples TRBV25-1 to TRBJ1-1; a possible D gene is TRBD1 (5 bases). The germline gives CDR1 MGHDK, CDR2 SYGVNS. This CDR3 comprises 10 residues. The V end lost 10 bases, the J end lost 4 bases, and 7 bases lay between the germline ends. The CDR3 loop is CATGGTEAFF. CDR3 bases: TGTGCCACCGGGGGCACTGAAGCTTTCTTT.

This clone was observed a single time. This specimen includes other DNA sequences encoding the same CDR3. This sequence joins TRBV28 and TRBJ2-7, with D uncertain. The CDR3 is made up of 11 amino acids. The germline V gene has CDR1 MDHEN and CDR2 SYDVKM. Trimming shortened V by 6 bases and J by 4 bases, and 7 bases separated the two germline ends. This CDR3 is CASSRSYEQYF. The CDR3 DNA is TGTGCCAGCAGCCGTAGTTACGAGCAGTACTTC.

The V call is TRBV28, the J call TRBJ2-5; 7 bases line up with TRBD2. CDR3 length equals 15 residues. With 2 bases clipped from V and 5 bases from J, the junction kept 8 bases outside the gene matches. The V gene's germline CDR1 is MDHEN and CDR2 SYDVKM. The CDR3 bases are TGTGCCAGCAGTTTAGCTAGCGGCGACGGGGAGACCCAGTACTTC. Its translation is CASSLASGDGETQYF.

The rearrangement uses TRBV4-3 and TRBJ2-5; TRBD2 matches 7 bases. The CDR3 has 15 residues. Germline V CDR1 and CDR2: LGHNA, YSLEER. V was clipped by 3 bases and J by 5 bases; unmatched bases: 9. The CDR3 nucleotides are TGCGCCAGCAGCCAGGAGCCGGGACTACAGGAGACCCAGTACTTC. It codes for CASSQEPGLQETQYF.

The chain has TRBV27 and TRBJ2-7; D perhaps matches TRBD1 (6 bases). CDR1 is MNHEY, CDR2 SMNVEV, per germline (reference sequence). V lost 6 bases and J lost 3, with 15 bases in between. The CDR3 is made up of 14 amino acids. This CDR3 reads CASSPTGSDYEQYF. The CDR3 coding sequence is TGTGCCAGCAGCCCGACAGGTTCAGACTACGAGCAGTACTTC.

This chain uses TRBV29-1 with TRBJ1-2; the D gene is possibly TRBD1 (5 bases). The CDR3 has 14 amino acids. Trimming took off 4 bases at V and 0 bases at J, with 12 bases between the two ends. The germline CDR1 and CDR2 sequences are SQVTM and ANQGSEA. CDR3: CSVAGRGTNYGYTF. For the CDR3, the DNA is TGCAGCGTTGCTGGGAGGGGCACTAACTATGGCTACACCTTC.

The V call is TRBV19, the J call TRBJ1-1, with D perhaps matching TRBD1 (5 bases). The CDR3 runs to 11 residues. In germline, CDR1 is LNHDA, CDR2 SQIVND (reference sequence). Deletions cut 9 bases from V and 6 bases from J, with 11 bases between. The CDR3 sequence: CASRVGPEAFF. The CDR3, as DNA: TGTGCCAGCAGGGTGGGCCCTGAAGCTTTCTTT.

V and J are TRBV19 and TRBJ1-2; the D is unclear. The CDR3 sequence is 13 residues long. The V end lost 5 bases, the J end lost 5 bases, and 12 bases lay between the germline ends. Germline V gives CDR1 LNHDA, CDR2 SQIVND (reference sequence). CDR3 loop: CASSANEPYGYTF. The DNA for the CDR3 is TGTGCCAGTAGTGCCAACGAGCCGTATGGCTACACCTTC.

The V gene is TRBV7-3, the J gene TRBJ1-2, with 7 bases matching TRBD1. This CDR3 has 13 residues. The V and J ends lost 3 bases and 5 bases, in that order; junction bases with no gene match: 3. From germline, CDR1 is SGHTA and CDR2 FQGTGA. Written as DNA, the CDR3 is TGTGCCAGCAGCTTTGGGACAGCTTATGGCTACACCTTC. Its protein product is CASSFGTAYGYTF.

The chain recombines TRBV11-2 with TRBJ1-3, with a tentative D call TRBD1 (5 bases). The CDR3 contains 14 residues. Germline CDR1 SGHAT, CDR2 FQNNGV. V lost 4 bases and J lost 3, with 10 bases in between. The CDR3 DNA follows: TGTGCCAGCAGCTCAGACAGATATGGAAACACCATATATTTT. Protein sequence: CASSSDRYGNTIYF.

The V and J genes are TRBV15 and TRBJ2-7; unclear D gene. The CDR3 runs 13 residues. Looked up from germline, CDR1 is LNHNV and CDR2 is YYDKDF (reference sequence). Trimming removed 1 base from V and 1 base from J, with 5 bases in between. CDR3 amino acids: CATSRAQSYEQYF. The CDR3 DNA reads TGTGCCACCAGCAGAGCCCAGTCCTACGAGCAGTACTTC. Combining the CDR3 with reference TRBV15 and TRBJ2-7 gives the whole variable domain DAMVIQNPRYQVTQFGKPVTLSCSQTLNHNVMYWYQQKSSQAPKLLFHYYDKDFNNEADTPDNFQSRRPNTSFCFLDIRSPGLGDTAMYLCATSRAQSYEQYFGPGTRLTVT.

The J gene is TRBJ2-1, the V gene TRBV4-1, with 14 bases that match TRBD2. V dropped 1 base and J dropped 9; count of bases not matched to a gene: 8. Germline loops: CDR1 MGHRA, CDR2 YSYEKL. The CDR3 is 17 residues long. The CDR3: CASSQVGTSGRVGEQFF. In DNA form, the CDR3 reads TGCGCCAGCAGCCAAGTAGGGACTAGCGGGAGAGTAGGTGAGCAGTTCTTC.